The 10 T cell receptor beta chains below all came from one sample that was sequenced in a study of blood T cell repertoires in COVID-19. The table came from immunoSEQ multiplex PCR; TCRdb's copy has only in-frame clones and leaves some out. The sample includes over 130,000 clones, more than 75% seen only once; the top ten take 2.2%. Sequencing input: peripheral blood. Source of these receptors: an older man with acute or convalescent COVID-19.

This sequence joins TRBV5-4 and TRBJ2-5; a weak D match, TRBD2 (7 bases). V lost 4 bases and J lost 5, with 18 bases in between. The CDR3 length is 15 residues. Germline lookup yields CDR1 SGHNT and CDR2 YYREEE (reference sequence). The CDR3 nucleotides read TGTGCCAGCAGCCCGAGGGGGGGGCGGGAGGAGACCCAGTACTTC. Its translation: CASSPRGGREETQYF. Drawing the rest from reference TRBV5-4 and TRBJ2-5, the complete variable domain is ETGVTQSPTHLIKTRGQQVTLRCSSQSGHNTVSWYQQALGQGPQFIFQYYREEENGRGNFPPRFSGLQFPNYSSELNVNALELDDSALYLCASSPRGGREETQYFGPGTRLLVL.

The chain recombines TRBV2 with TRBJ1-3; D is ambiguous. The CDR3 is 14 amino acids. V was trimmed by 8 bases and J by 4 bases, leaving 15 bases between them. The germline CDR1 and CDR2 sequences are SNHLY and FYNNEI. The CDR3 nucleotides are TGTGCCAGCGGCGCGGGAGCCCCAGGAAACACCATATATTTT. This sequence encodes CASGAGAPGNTIYF.

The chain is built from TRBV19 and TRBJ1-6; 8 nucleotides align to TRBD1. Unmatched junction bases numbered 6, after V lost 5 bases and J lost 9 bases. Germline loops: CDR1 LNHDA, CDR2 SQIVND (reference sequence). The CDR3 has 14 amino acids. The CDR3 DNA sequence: TGTGCCAGTAGTCAGGGGGCGCAGAGTTCACCCCTCCACTTT. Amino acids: CASSQGAQSSPLHF.

CDR3 sequence reads: CATQPGQGFWGNQPQHF. The DNA for the CDR3 is TGTGCCACCCAACCGGGACAGGGGTTTTGGGGCAATCAGCCCCAGCATTTT. The V call is TRBV19, the J call TRBJ1-5, with 10 bases matching TRBD1. Germline-derived CDR1 and CDR2 are LNHDA and SQIVND (reference sequence). J was trimmed by 2 bases and V by 10 bases; bases with no gene match: 14. The CDR3 has 17 residues.

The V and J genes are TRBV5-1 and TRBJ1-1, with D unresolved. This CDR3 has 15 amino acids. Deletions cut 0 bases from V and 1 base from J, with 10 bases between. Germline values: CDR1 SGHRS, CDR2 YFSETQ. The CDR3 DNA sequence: TGCGCCAGCAGCTTGGCAGGACTGGCGAACACTGAAGCTTTCTTT. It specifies CASSLAGLANTEAFF.

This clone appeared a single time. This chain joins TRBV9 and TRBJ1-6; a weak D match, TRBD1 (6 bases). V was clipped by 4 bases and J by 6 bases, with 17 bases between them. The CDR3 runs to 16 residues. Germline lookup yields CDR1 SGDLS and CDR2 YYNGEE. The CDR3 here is CASSPDPGQTNSPLHF. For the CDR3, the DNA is TGTGCCAGCAGCCCCGACCCGGGACAAACTAATTCACCCCTCCACTTT.

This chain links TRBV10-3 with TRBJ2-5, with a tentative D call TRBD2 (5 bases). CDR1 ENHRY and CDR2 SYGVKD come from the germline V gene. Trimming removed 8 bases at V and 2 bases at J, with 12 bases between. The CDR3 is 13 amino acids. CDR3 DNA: TGTGCCATCGGGCCGACGGGACAAGAGACCCAGTACTTC. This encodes CAIGPTGQETQYF.

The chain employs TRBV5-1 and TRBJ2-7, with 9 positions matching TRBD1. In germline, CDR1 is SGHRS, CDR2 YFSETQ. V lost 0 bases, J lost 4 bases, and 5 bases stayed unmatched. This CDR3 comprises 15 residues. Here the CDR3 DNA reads TGCGCCAGCAGCTTGGGACCGGGACAGGGTTACGAGCAGTACTTC. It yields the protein CASSLGPGQGYEQYF. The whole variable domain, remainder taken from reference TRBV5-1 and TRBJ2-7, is KAGVTQTPRYLIKTRGQQVTLSCSPISGHRSVSWYQQTPGQGLQFLFEYFSETQRNKGNFPGRFSGRQFSNSRSEMNVSTLELGDSALYLCASSLGPGQGYEQYFGPGTRLTVT.

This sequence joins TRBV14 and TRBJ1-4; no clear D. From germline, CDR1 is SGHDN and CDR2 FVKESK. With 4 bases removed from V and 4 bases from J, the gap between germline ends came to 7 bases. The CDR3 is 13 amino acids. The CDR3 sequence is CASSRGVNEKLFF. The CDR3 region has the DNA TGTGCCAGCAGCCGGGGAGTTAATGAAAAACTGTTTTTT. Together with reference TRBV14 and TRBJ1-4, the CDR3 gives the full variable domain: EAGVTQFPSHSVIEKGQTVTLRCDPISGHDNLYWYRRVMGKEIKFLLHFVKESKQDESGMPNNRFLAERTGGTYSTLKVQPAELEDSGVYFCASSRGVNEKLFFGSGTQLSVL.

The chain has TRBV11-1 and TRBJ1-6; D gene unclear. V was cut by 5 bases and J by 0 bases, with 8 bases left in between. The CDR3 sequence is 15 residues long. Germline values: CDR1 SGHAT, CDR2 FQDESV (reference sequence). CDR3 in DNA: TGTGCCAGCAGCCCGGGTGCCTCCTATAATTCACCCCTCCACTTT. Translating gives CASSPGASYNSPLHF.